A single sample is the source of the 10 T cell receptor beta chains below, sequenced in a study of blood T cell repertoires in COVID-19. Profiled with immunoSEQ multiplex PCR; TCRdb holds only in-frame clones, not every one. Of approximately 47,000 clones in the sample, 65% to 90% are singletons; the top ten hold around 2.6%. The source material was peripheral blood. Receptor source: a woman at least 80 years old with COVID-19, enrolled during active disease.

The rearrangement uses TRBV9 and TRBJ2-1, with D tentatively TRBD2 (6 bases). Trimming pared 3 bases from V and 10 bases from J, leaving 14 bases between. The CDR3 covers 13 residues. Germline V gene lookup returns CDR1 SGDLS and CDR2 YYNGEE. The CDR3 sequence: CASSGAGGREQFF. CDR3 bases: TGTGCCAGCAGCGGGGCTGGGGGGAGAGAGCAGTTCTTC. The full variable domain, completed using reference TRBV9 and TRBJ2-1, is DSGVTQTPKHLITATGQRVTLRCSPRSGDLSVYWYQQSLDQGLQFLIQYYNGEERAKGNILERFSAQQFPDLHSELNLSSLELGDSALYFCASSGAGGREQFFGPGTRLTVL.

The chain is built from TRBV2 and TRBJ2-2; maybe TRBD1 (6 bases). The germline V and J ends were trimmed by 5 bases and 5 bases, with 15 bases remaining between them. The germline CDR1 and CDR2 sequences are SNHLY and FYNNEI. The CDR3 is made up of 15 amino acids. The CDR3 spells CASSPQGVKTGELFF. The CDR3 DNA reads TGTGCCAGCAGTCCACAGGGTGTCAAAACCGGGGAGCTGTTTTTT.

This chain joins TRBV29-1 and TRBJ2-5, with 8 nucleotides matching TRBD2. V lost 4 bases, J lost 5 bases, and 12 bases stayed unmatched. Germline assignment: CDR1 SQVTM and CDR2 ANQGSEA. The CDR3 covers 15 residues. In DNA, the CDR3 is TGCAGCGTTGGAAGCGGGGGCCCCGGGGGGGAGACCCAGTACTTC. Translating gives CSVGSGGPGGETQYF.

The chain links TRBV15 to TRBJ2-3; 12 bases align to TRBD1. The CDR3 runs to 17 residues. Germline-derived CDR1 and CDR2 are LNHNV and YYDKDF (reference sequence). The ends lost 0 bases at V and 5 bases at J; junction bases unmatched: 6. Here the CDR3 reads CATSREIGTGGIDTQYF. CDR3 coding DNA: TGTGCCACCAGCAGAGAGATAGGGACAGGGGGCATAGATACGCAGTATTTT.

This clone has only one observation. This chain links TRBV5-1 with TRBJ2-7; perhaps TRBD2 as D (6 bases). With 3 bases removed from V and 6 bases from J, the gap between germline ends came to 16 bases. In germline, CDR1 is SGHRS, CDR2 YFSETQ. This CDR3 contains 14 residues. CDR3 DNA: TGCGCCAGCAGCTCGGTTAGGAGGGGCCGCGAGCAGTACTTC. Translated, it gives CASSSVRRGREQYF. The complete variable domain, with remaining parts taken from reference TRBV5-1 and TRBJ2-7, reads KAGVTQTPRYLIKTRGQQVTLSCSPISGHRSVSWYQQTPGQGLQFLFEYFSETQRNKGNFPGRFSGRQFSNSRSEMNVSTLELGDSALYLCASSSVRRGREQYFGPGTRLTVT.

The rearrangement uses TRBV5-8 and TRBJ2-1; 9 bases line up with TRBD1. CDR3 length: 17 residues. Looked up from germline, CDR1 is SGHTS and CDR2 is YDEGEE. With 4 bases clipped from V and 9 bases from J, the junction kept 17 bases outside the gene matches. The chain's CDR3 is CASSKTGGVLQLGEQFF. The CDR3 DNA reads TGTGCCAGCAGCAAAACAGGGGGCGTTTTACAATTAGGTGAGCAGTTCTTC. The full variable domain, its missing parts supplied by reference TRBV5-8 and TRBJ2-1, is EAGVTQSPTHLIKTRGQQATLRCSPISGHTSVYWYQQALGLGLQFLLWYDEGEERNRGNFPPRFSGRQFPNYSSELNVNALELEDSALYLCASSKTGGVLQLGEQFFGPGTRLTVL.

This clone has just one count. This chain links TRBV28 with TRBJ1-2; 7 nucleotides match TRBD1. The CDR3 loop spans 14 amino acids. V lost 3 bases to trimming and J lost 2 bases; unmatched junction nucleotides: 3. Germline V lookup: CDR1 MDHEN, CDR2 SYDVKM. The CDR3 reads CASSFGTANYGYTF. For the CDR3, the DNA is TGTGCCAGCAGTTTCGGGACAGCAAACTATGGCTACACCTTC.

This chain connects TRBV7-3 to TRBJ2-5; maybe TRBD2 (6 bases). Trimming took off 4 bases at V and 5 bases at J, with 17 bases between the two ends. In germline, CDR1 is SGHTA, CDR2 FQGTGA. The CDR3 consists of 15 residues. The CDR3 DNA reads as TGTGCCAGCAGCTCCGCGGGGTCCCTGGGGGAGACCCAGTACTTC. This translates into CASSSAGSLGETQYF. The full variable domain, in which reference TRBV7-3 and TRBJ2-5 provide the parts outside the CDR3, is GAGVSQTPSNKVTEKGKYVELRCDPISGHTALYWYRQSLGQGPEFLIYFQGTGAADDSGLPNDRFFAVRPEGSVSTLKIQRTERGDSAVYLCASSSAGSLGETQYFGPGTRLLVL.

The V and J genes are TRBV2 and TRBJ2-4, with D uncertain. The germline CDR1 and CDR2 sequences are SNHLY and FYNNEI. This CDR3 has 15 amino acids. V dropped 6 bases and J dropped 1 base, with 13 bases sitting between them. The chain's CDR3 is CASREHASAKNIQYF. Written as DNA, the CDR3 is TGTGCCAGCAGAGAACATGCGTCCGCCAAAAACATTCAGTACTTC.

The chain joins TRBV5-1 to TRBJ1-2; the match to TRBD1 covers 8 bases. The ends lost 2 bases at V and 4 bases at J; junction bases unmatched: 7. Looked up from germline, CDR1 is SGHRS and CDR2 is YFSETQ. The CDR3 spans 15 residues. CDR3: CASSLQGDQVYGYTF. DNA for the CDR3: TGCGCCAGCAGCTTACAGGGGGACCAGGTCTATGGCTACACCTTC.